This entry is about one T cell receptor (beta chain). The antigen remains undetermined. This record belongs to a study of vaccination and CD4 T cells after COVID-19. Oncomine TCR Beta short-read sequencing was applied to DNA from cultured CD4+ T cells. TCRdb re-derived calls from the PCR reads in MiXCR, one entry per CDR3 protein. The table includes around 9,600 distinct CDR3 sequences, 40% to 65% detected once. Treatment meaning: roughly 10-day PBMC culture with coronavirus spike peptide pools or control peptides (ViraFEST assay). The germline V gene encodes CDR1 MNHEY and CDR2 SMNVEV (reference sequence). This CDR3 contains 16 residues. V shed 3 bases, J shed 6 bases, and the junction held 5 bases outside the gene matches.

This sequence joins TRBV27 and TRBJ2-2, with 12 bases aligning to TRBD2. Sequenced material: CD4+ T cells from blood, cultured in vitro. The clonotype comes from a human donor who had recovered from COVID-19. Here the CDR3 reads CASSFFPSGGAGELFF. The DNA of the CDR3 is TGTGCCAGCAGTTTTTTCCCTAGCGGGGGGGCCGGGGAGCTGTTTTTT.